This T cell receptor (beta chain) was sequenced in a study of Graves' ophthalmopathy and Graves' hyperthyroidism. RNA transcripts were the template, and TCR beta CDR3 regions were amplified from them. An opening RT-PCR round employed HTBI primers and preceded a second-round multiplex PCR. TCRdb itself ran the multiplex PCR reads through MiXCR, one entry per CDR3 protein. Of 35,000 to 45,000 distinct CDR3 sequences in the sample, approximately 50% were seen once. Hyperthyroidism cases were recent diagnoses of under 2 months' duration in people aged 18 to 65. Certain patients, namely those with other autoimmune diseases, uncontrolled infections, pregnancy or lactation, were excluded. CDR3 length equals 12 residues. Germline values: CDR1 SGHVS, CDR2 FNYEAQ.

The chain links TRBV7-6 to TRBJ1-4; D call uncertain. The DNA end is more similar to TRBJ2-2, so the J call may be wrong. This clonotype was sampled from an adult woman with stable Graves' hyperthyroidism. The specimen sequenced was peripheral blood. The CDR3, as DNA: TGTGCCAGCAGCTTCGGTACCGGGGAGCTGTTTTTT. Its translation is CASSFGTGELFF.